One sample yielded the 27 T cell receptor beta chains listed below, sequenced in a study of technical replicates of blood from a handful of donors. Here immunoSEQ multiplex PCR was the method, and the copy in TCRdb shows in-frame clones only, minus some. Of more than 90,000 clones listed, 90% to 97% are singletons. Specimen: T cells isolated from PBMCs. The origin of the receptors is a human donor in good health.

The rearrangement uses TRBV2 and TRBJ2-3; 9 nucleotides match TRBD1. The germline V gene encodes CDR1 SNHLY and CDR2 FYNNEI. Trimming took 4 bases from V and 6 from J; bases not matched to a gene: 8. There are 15 residues in the CDR3. CDR3 sequence reads: CASSGPDRGGDTQYF. Written as DNA, the CDR3 is TGTGCCAGCAGTGGCCCGGACAGGGGCGGGGATACGCAGTATTTT.

This clone appeared a single time. V is TRBV27 and J is TRBJ2-1; maybe TRBD1 (5 bases). The CDR3 contains 12 residues. V was clipped by 2 bases and J by 8 bases, with 7 bases between them. CDR1 is MNHEY, CDR2 SMNVEV, per germline (reference sequence). CDR3 coding DNA: TGTGCCAGCAGTTTAGCACAGGATGAGCAGTTCTTC. Translated: CASSLAQDEQFF.

The genes are TRBV29-1 and TRBJ2-2; D is perhaps TRBD1 (6 bases). The V end was cut by 6 bases, the J end by 1 base, with 9 bases between. Per germline, CDR1 SQVTM and CDR2 ANQGSEA. The CDR3 consists of 13 residues. CDR3 sequence reads: CSVRQVNTGELFF. Here the CDR3 DNA reads TGCAGCGTGCGACAGGTGAACACCGGGGAGCTGTTTTTT.

V and J are TRBV28 and TRBJ1-4; D is unresolved. Germline V gene data show CDR1 as MDHEN and CDR2 as SYDVKM. With 8 bases removed from V and 7 bases from J, the gap between germline ends came to 5 bases. The CDR3 sequence is 10 residues long. The CDR3 loop reads CASAGEKLFF. Here the CDR3 DNA reads TGTGCCAGCGCAGGTGAAAAACTGTTTTTT.

The chain links TRBV27 to TRBJ1-1, with TRBD1 matching over 7 bases. Trimming took 3 bases from V and 5 from J; bases not matched to a gene: 9. The germline CDR1 and CDR2 sequences are MNHEY and SMNVEV (reference sequence). The CDR3 extends over 15 amino acids. This chain's CDR3 is CASSLKTGYRTEAFF. The DNA of the CDR3 is TGTGCCAGCAGTTTGAAGACAGGGTATCGGACTGAAGCTTTCTTT.

The rearrangement joins TRBV6-1 to TRBJ2-7; 8 bases match TRBD1. CDR1 and CDR2 (germline): MNHNS, SASEGT. J lost 7 bases, V lost 0 bases, and 8 bases had no gene match. CDR3 length equals 15 residues. The chain's CDR3 is CASSEAQTGVGEQYF. The CDR3 DNA follows: TGTGCCAGCAGTGAAGCTCAGACAGGGGTGGGAGAGCAGTACTTC.

This clone came up a few times. The chain couples TRBV27 to TRBJ1-1, with 8 bases fitting TRBD1. This CDR3 has 13 amino acids. Germline trimming cut 6 bases from V and 11 bases from J; bases unmatched to any gene: 11. The germline V gene encodes CDR1 MNHEY and CDR2 SMNVEV (reference sequence). As DNA, the CDR3 is TGTGCCAGCAGCTTTCAGGGGGCAGTGGATGCTTTCTTT. Amino acid sequence: CASSFQGAVDAFF.

This clone was counted once. The J gene is TRBJ2-1, the V gene TRBV27, with D maybe TRBD2 (5 bases). Trimming left V 2 bases short and J 2 bases short, with 7 bases between. CDR3 size: 14 residues. From germline, CDR1 is MNHEY and CDR2 SMNVEV (reference sequence). The CDR3 loop is CASSLSGPYNEQFF. DNA for the CDR3: TGTGCCAGCAGTTTAAGCGGCCCCTACAATGAGCAGTTCTTC.

This chain links TRBV5-4 with TRBJ2-1; 7 nucleotides align to TRBD2. Germline CDR1 is SGHNT and CDR2 is YYREEE (reference sequence). The V segment lost 0 bases and the J segment 3 bases; nucleotides outside the gene matches: 3. This CDR3 has 15 residues. The CDR3 spells CASSLASGFYNEQFF. As DNA, the CDR3 is TGTGCCAGCAGCTTGGCTAGCGGATTCTACAATGAGCAGTTCTTC. The entire variable domain, with the rest obtained from reference TRBV5-4 and TRBJ2-1, is as follows: ETGVTQSPTHLIKTRGQQVTLRCSSQSGHNTVSWYQQALGQGPQFIFQYYREEENGRGNFPPRFSGLQFPNYSSELNVNALELDDSALYLCASSLASGFYNEQFFGPGTRLTVL.

The rearrangement links TRBV7-9 to TRBJ1-3; 9 nucleotides agree with TRBD1. There are 12 residues in the CDR3. The J segment lost 15 bases and the V segment lost 3 bases, leaving 6 bases of the junction unmatched. Germline V gene data show CDR1 as SEHNR and CDR2 as FQNEAQ (reference sequence). The CDR3 spells CASSLGTGTTYF. CDR3 sequence (DNA): TGTGCCAGCAGCTTGGGGACAGGGACTACATATTTT. The complete variable domain, with remaining parts taken from reference TRBV7-9 and TRBJ1-3, reads DTGVSQNPRHKITKRGQNVTFRCDPISEHNRLYWYRQTLGQGPEFLTYFQNEAQLEKSRLLSDRFSAERPKGSFSTLEIQRTEQGDSAMYLCASSLGTGTTYFGEGSWLTVV.

The V call is TRBV5-4, the J call TRBJ1-1, with 8 nucleotides matching TRBD1. The ends lost 0 bases at V and 1 base at J; junction bases unmatched: 2. The CDR3 covers 15 residues. CDR1 SGHNT and CDR2 YYREEE come from the germline V gene (reference sequence). CDR3 region: CASSLGGQENTEAFF. CDR3 in DNA: TGTGCCAGCAGCTTGGGGGGACAGGAGAACACTGAAGCTTTCTTT.

This clone was found once. This rearrangement joins TRBV4-1 to TRBJ2-1; TRBD2 might be the D (6 bases). V lost 0 bases to trimming and J lost 0 bases, with 9 bases between them. The CDR3 loop spans 16 amino acids. From germline, CDR1 is MGHRA and CDR2 YSYEKL. The DNA for the CDR3 is TGCGCCAGCAGCCAAGATCGGGGGAGCTCCTACAATGAGCAGTTCTTC. Protein sequence: CASSQDRGSSYNEQFF.

This clone is judged medium-sized (0.01 to 0.1%). The chain couples TRBV19 to TRBJ1-4; D ambiguous. V was cut by 2 bases and J by 4 bases, with 5 bases left in between. The CDR3 sequence is 13 residues long. Germline loops: CDR1 LNHDA, CDR2 SQIVND (reference sequence). The CDR3 reads CASSISSNEKLFF. In nucleotides, the CDR3 is TGTGCCAGTAGTATATCCAGTAATGAAAAACTGTTTTTT.

J is TRBJ2-1 and V is TRBV27; 10 positions match TRBD2. Germline lookup yields CDR1 MNHEY and CDR2 SMNVEV (reference sequence). The J segment lost 4 bases and the V segment lost 7 bases, leaving 7 bases of the junction unmatched. The CDR3 runs to 15 residues. The CDR3 DNA reads as TGTGCCAGCACCCCTAGCGGGGGATTTTACAATGAGCAGTTCTTC. Encoded protein: CASTPSGGFYNEQFF.

V is TRBV14 and J is TRBJ2-2, with unresolved D. Trimming left V 2 bases short and J 4 bases short, with 5 bases between. Germline CDR1 is SGHDN and CDR2 is FVKESK. The CDR3 totals 13 residues. In nucleotides, the CDR3 is TGTGCCAGCAGCCAATCAGTCACCGGGGAGCTGTTTTTT. Encoded protein: CASSQSVTGELFF.

This chain links TRBV6-6 with TRBJ1-2, with TRBD1 matching over 7 bases. Germline trimming cut 2 bases from V and 5 bases from J; bases unmatched to any gene: 5. This CDR3 has 14 residues. CDR1 MNHNY and CDR2 SVGAGI come from the germline V gene (reference sequence). The CDR3 nucleotides are TGTGCCAGCAGTTACCTGGACAGGACATATGGCTACACCTTC. It encodes CASSYLDRTYGYTF.

V is TRBV10-3 and J is TRBJ1-1, with D uncertain. Between the trimmed V and J ends, which lost 7 bases and 4 bases, there was a span of 13 bases. The CDR3 extends over 13 amino acids. Germline V gene sequence: CDR1 ENHRY, CDR2 SYGVKD. The DNA of the CDR3 is TGTGCCATCACAGGACGGGGAAGCACTGAAGCTTTCTTT. This translates into CAITGRGSTEAFF.

The chain uses TRBV2 and TRBJ1-4; no reliable D call. The CDR3 totals 20 residues. Germline V gives CDR1 SNHLY, CDR2 FYNNEI. Trimming cost V 6 bases and J 1 base, with 27 bases left between them. CDR3 nucleotides: TGTGCCAGCAGCGCCCGAACGGGTGTGCGGGGAAAAGGAACTAATGAAAAACTGTTTTTT. Protein: CASSARTGVRGKGTNEKLFF.

The chain carries TRBV6-6 and TRBJ1-4; the D gene is possibly TRBD1 (5 bases). V was trimmed by 0 bases and J by 0 bases, leaving 8 bases between them. This CDR3 is 16 amino acids long. CDR1 is MNHNY, CDR2 SVGAGI, per germline (reference sequence). DNA of the CDR3: TGTGCCAGCAGTTACTCGTTGACAGCAACTAATGAAAAACTGTTTTTT. Encoded protein: CASSYSLTATNEKLFF.

The chain links TRBV4-1 to TRBJ2-5; D perhaps matches TRBD1 (6 bases). V dropped 4 bases and J dropped 1 base, with 10 bases sitting between them. Germline V gives CDR1 MGHRA, CDR2 YSYEKL. The CDR3 is 14 residues long. The CDR3 bases are TGCGCCAGCAGCCCCAAACAGGGCCAAGAGACCCAGTACTTC. Protein product: CASSPKQGQETQYF.

The chain couples TRBV28 to TRBJ2-7, with 10 bases identical to TRBD1. V dropped 8 bases and J dropped 6; count of bases not matched to a gene: 7. The CDR3 is 13 amino acids. Germline loops: CDR1 MDHEN, CDR2 SYDVKM. The CDR3 loop reads CASRWDRGLEQYF. The CDR3 nucleotides are TGTGCCAGCCGTTGGGACAGGGGTCTCGAGCAGTACTTC. The full variable domain, in which reference TRBV28 and TRBJ2-7 provide the parts outside the CDR3, is DVKVTQSSRYLVKRTGEKVFLECVQDMDHENMFWYRQDPGLGLRLIYFSYDVKMKEKGDIPEGYSVSREKKERFSLILESASTNQTSMYLCASRWDRGLEQYFGPGTRLTVT.

This chain links TRBV5-6 with TRBJ2-5; 13 positions agree with TRBD2. The CDR3 is 16 residues long. CDR1 SGHDT and CDR2 YYEEEE come from the germline V gene. The junction had 7 bases not matched to a gene; V was cut back by 4 bases and J by 4 bases. CDR3 loop: CASSPRTSGGRETQYF. In DNA, the CDR3 is TGTGCCAGCAGCCCTAGGACTAGCGGGGGTAGAGAGACCCAGTACTTC.

J is TRBJ1-1 and V is TRBV27, with D perhaps TRBD1 (6 bases). The CDR3 loop spans 15 amino acids. V gave up 3 bases and J gave up 1 base, with 12 bases separating them. Germline V gives CDR1 MNHEY, CDR2 SMNVEV (reference sequence). In DNA form, the CDR3 reads TGTGCCAGCAGTTTCCTGCCGACAGGGAACACTGAAGCTTTCTTT. It translates to CASSFLPTGNTEAFF.

This clone was recorded once. This chain uses TRBV28 with TRBJ2-5; D is unresolved. The V gene lost 2 bases and the J gene lost 5 bases, with 12 bases spanning the gap. The CDR3 contains 14 residues. Germline CDR1 is MDHEN and CDR2 is SYDVKM. In DNA, the CDR3 is TGTGCCAGCAGTTTAAGAACCCTCGGGGAGACCCAGTACTTC. Protein sequence: CASSLRTLGETQYF. The full variable domain, with the rest looked up from reference TRBV28 and TRBJ2-5, is DVKVTQSSRYLVKRTGEKVFLECVQDMDHENMFWYRQDPGLGLRLIYFSYDVKMKEKGDIPEGYSVSREKKERFSLILESASTNQTSMYLCASSLRTLGETQYFGPGTRLLVL.

The gene calls are TRBV5-1 and TRBJ2-3, with TRBD2 identical over 12 bases. V lost 0 bases and J lost 2; bases outside the gene matches: 4. The CDR3 has 17 residues. Germline lookup yields CDR1 SGHRS and CDR2 YFSETQ. The CDR3 region is CASSLARLAGDTDTQYF. Written as DNA, the CDR3 is TGCGCCAGCAGCTTGGCCAGACTAGCGGGGGACACAGATACGCAGTATTTT.

The rearrangement joins TRBV12-5 to TRBJ2-1; 8 bases align to TRBD2. J gave up 9 bases and V 1 base, and 17 bases lay outside the gene matches. The CDR3 contains 18 residues. CDR1 is LGHNT and CDR2 is FRNRAP in the germline V gene. This CDR3 reads CASGLAGGRGIYYGEQFF. CDR3 bases: TGTGCTAGTGGTTTGGCGGGGGGGCGGGGGATCTATTACGGTGAGCAGTTCTTC. Drawing the rest from reference TRBV12-5 and TRBJ2-1, the complete variable domain is DARVTQTPRHKVTEMGQEVTMRCQPILGHNTVFWYRQTMMQGLELLAYFRNRAPLDDSGMPKDRFSAEMPDATLATLKIQPSEPRDSAVYFCASGLAGGRGIYYGEQFFGPGTRLTVL.

V gene TRBV4-1 combines with J gene TRBJ2-3; D gene uncertain. The germline V and J ends were trimmed by 4 bases and 0 bases, with 8 bases remaining between them. The germline CDR1 and CDR2 sequences are MGHRA and YSYEKL. This CDR3 is 14 amino acids long. The CDR3: CASSLSLSTDTQYF. DNA of the CDR3: TGCGCCAGCAGCCTTTCACTCAGCACAGATACGCAGTATTTT.